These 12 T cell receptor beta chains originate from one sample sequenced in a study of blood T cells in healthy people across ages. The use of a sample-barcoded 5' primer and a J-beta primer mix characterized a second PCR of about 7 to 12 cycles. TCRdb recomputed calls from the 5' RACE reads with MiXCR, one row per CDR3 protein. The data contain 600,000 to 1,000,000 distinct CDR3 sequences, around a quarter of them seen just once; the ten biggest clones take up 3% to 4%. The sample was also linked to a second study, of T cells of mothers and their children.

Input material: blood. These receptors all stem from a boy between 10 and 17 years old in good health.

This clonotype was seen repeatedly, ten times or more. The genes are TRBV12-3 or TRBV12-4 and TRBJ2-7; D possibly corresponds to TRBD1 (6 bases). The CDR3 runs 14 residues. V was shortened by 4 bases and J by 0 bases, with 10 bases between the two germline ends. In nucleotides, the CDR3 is TGTGCCAGCAGTTCTACGACAGGCTCCTACGAGCAGTACTTC. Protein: CASSSTTGSYEQYF.

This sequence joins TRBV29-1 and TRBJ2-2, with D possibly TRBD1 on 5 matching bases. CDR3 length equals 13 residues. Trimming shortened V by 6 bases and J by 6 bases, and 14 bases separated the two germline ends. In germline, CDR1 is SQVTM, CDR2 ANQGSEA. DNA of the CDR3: TGCAGCGTCTATGACAGTAACGCCGGGGAGCTGTTTTTT. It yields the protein CSVYDSNAGELFF.

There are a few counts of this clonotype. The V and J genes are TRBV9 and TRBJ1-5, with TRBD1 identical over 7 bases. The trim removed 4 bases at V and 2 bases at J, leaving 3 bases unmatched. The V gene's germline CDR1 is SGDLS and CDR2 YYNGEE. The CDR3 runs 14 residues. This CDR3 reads CASSTTGGNQPQHF. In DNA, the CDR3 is TGTGCCAGCAGCACAACAGGGGGCAATCAGCCCCAGCATTTT.

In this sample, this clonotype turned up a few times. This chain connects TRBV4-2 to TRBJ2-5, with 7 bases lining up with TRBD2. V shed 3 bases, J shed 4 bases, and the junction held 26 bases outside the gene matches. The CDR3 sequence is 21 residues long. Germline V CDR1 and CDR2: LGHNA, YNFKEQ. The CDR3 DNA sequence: TGTGCCAGCAGCCAGGATTTGATTTCTCCCAGGCGGGAGTGGAGTAGAGAGACCCAGTACTTC. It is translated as CASSQDLISPRREWSRETQYF.

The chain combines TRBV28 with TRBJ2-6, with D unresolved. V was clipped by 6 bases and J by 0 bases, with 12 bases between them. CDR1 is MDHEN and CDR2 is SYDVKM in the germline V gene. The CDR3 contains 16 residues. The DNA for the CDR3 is TGTGCCAGCAGCGGTGGGCCGCGCTCTGGGGCCAACGTCCTGACTTTC. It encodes CASSGGPRSGANVLTF.

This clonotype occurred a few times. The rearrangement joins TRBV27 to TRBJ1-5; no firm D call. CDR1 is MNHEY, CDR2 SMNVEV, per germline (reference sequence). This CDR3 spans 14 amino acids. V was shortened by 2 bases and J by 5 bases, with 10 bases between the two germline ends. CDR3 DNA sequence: TGTGCCAGCAGTTTAAGATGGGGAGATCAGCCCCAGCATTTT. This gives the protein CASSLRWGDQPQHF.

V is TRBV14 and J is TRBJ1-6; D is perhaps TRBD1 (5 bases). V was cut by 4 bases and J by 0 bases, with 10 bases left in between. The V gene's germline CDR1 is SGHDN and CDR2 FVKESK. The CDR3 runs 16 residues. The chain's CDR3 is CASSPGGSSYNSPLHF. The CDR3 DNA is TGTGCCAGCAGCCCGGGGGGGAGCTCCTATAATTCACCCCTCCACTTT.

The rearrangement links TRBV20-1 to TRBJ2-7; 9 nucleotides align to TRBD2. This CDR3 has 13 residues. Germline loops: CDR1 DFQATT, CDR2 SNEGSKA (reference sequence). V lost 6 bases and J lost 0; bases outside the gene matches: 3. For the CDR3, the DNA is TGCAGTGCAAGACTAGCGGTCTCCTACGAGCAGTACTTC. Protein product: CSARLAVSYEQYF.

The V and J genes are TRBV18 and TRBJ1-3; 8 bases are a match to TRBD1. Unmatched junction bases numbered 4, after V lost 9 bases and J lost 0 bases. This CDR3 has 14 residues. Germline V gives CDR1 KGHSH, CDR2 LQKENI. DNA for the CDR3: TGTGCCAGTTGGGACAGGAGCTCTGGAAACACCATATATTTT. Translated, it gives CASWDRSSGNTIYF.

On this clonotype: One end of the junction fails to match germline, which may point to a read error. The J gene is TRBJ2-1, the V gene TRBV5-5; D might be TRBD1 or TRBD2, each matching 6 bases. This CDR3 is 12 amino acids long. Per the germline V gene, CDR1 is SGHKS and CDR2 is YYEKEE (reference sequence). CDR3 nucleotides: TGTGCCAGCAGCTGGGGGCCGGGGGTCCAGGTCTTC. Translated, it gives CASSWGPGVQVF.

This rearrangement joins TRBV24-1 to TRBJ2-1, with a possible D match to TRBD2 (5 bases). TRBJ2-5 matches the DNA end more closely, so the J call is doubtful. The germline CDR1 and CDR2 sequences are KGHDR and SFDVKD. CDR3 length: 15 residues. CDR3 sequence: CATSEDDGFFGAQYF. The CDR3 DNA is TGTGCCACCAGTGAAGACGACGGGTTTTTCGGGGCCCAGTACTTC.

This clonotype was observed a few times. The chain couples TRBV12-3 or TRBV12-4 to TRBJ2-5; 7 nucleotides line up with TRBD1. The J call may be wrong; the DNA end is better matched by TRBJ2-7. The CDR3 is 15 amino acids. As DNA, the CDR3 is TGTGCCAGCAGTGGGGACAGTCTAGCCCCCTACGAGCAGTACTTC. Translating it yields CASSGDSLAPYEQYF.